One sample yielded the 26 T cell receptor beta chains listed below, sequenced in a study of graft-versus-host responses after intestinal transplantation. Profiled with immunoSEQ multiplex PCR; TCRdb holds only in-frame clones, not every one. The repertoire holds about 120,000 clones, with approximately 93% as singletons. The antigens of these receptors remain unknown. Sequenced material: unstimulated CD8+ T cells sorted from spleen or lymph node cells, taken before transplant. Every receptor here comes from a human donor who was the organ donor for an intestinal transplant.

This chain uses TRBV9 with TRBJ1-4, with D unclear. Trimming cost V 3 bases and J 7 bases, with 16 bases left between them. Per germline, CDR1 SGDLS and CDR2 YYNGEE. The CDR3 covers 15 residues. CDR3 residues: CASSAGGRVGEKLFF. As DNA, the CDR3 is TGTGCCAGCAGCGCCGGAGGAAGGGTTGGTGAAAAACTGTTTTTT.

The V gene is TRBV9, the J gene TRBJ2-2, with D possibly called TRBD1 or TRBD2 (5 bases each). The V gene lost 7 bases and the J gene lost 1 base, with 8 bases spanning the gap. The CDR3 loop spans 13 amino acids. Germline V gene lookup returns CDR1 SGDLS and CDR2 YYNGEE. CDR3 sequence: CASGGRNTGELFF. Written as DNA, the CDR3 is TGTGCCAGCGGGGGACGGAACACCGGGGAGCTGTTTTTT.

Worth noting for this clone: Additional DNA sequences in this sample encode the identical CDR3. The V call is TRBV27, the J call TRBJ2-1; 9 positions agree with TRBD2. V was pared by 3 bases and J by 2 bases, with 2 bases of the junction left unmatched. The germline V gene has CDR1 MNHEY and CDR2 SMNVEV (reference sequence). CDR3 length equals 15 residues. The CDR3 is CASSLAGGPYNEQFF. CDR3 sequence (DNA): TGTGCCAGCAGTTTGGCGGGAGGGCCCTACAATGAGCAGTTCTTC.

The chain is built from TRBV2 and TRBJ2-1; 11 nucleotides match TRBD2. J gave up 4 bases and V 5 bases, and 7 bases lay outside the gene matches. The germline V gene encodes CDR1 SNHLY and CDR2 FYNNEI. This CDR3 is 16 amino acids long. CDR3 bases: TGTGCCAGCAGTAAACTAGCGGGAGATCGTTACAATGAGCAGTTCTTC. Amino acid sequence: CASSKLAGDRYNEQFF. Based on the CDR3 plus reference TRBV2 and TRBJ2-1, the full variable domain is EPEVTQTPSHQVTQMGQEVILRCVPISNHLYFYWYRQILGQKVEFLVSFYNNEISEKSEIFDDQFSVERPDGSNFTLKIRSTKLEDSAMYFCASSKLAGDRYNEQFFGPGTRLTVL.

The chain recombines TRBV7-8 with TRBJ1-5; D is possibly TRBD1 (6 bases). Deletions cut 5 bases from V and 1 base from J, with 18 bases between. There are 17 residues in the CDR3. Germline V gene lookup returns CDR1 SGHVS and CDR2 FQNEAQ. The CDR3 sequence: CASSPSRGNKSNQPQHF. In DNA, the CDR3 is TGTGCCAGCAGCCCAAGCAGGGGCAATAAGAGCAATCAGCCCCAGCATTTT.

This CDR3 is CASSEFGTVNEQFF. The CDR3 bases are TGTGCCAGCAGTGAATTCGGGACCGTCAATGAGCAGTTCTTC. The genes are TRBV6-4 and TRBJ2-1; possibly TRBD1 or TRBD2 for D (5 bases each). The CDR3 spans 14 residues. V shed 3 bases and J shed 6 bases, with 12 bases lying between them. Germline lookup yields CDR1 MRHNA and CDR2 SNTAGT.

V and J are TRBV18 and TRBJ2-7, with 9 positions matching TRBD2. This CDR3 region has 14 residues. Germline CDR1 reads KGHSH; CDR2 reads LQKENI. V was clipped by 1 base and J by 12 bases; unmatched bases: 10. CDR3 DNA: TGTGCCAGCTCACCACGACTAGCGGTTTCTCCGGGGTACTTC. As protein: CASSPRLAVSPGYF.

The rearrangement joins TRBV2 to TRBJ2-1, with D perhaps TRBD2 (5 bases). V was clipped by 4 bases and J by 4 bases, with 11 bases between them. The CDR3 has 14 amino acids. The germline gives CDR1 SNHLY, CDR2 FYNNEI. The chain's CDR3 is CASSASGAYNEQFF. The CDR3 DNA sequence: TGTGCCAGCAGTGCCAGCGGAGCATACAATGAGCAGTTCTTC.

The genes are TRBV6-6 and TRBJ1-2; no reliable D call. Trimming removed 5 bases at V and 4 bases at J, with 11 bases between. The CDR3 sequence is 13 residues long. CDR1 and CDR2 (germline): MNHNY, SVGAGI (reference sequence). The CDR3 coding sequence is TGTGCCAGCAGTCCAGGACGGACCTATGGCTACACCTTC. Its translation is CASSPGRTYGYTF.

The sample holds a few counts of this clone. This chain joins TRBV4-1 and TRBJ2-1, with TRBD2 matching 7 bases. Germline lookup yields CDR1 MGHRA and CDR2 YSYEKL. This CDR3 region has 14 residues. The V segment lost 2 bases and the J segment 5 bases; nucleotides outside the gene matches: 3. CDR3 bases: TGCGCCAGCAGCCAAAGGGAGGGTCACAATGAGCAGTTCTTC. Protein: CASSQREGHNEQFF.

The chain employs TRBV2 and TRBJ2-1, with TRBD1 matching 8 bases. This CDR3 spans 14 amino acids. V shed 5 bases and J 5 bases; nucleotides not matched to a gene: 5. Per germline, CDR1 SNHLY and CDR2 FYNNEI. CDR3 nucleotides: TGTGCCAGCAGTCAGGACAGGGCGGACAATGAGCAGTTCTTC. Translation: CASSQDRADNEQFF. The full variable domain, rest sourced from reference TRBV2 and TRBJ2-1, is EPEVTQTPSHQVTQMGQEVILRCVPISNHLYFYWYRQILGQKVEFLVSFYNNEISEKSEIFDDQFSVERPDGSNFTLKIRSTKLEDSAMYFCASSQDRADNEQFFGPGTRLTVL.

The chain employs TRBV7-8 and TRBJ2-5; no clear D. The DNA end is more similar to TRBJ2-7, so the J call may be wrong. The germline gives CDR1 SGHVS, CDR2 FQNEAQ. This CDR3 has 14 residues. Here the CDR3 DNA reads TGTGCCAGCAGCTTAGAAGCTCCCTTGTCCGAGCAGTACTTC. Its protein is CASSLEAPLSEQYF.

This chain links TRBV29-1 with TRBJ1-1, with D possibly being TRBD1 (5 bases). V was cut by 6 bases and J by 8 bases, with 13 bases left in between. Germline values: CDR1 SQVTM, CDR2 ANQGSEA. The CDR3 is 11 residues long. Here the CDR3 reads CSVDLRQEAFF. The CDR3 nucleotides are TGCAGCGTCGACCTCAGACAGGAAGCTTTCTTT.

The rearrangement links TRBV7-3 to TRBJ2-7, with 9 bases fitting TRBD2. The CDR3 is made up of 14 amino acids. Germline CDR1 SGHTA, CDR2 FQGTGA. The J segment lost 5 bases and the V segment lost 2 bases, leaving 4 bases of the junction unmatched. The chain's CDR3 is CASSLAGGSHEQYF. The CDR3 DNA reads as TGTGCCAGCAGCTTAGCGGGAGGGTCACACGAGCAGTACTTC. The whole variable domain, remainder taken from reference TRBV7-3 and TRBJ2-7, is GAGVSQTPSNKVTEKGKYVELRCDPISGHTALYWYRQSLGQGPEFLIYFQGTGAADDSGLPNDRFFAVRPEGSVSTLKIQRTERGDSAVYLCASSLAGGSHEQYFGPGTRLTVT.

In its sample, this clone was seen once. The rearrangement joins TRBV6-5 to TRBJ2-3; D might be TRBD1 (6 bases). The ends were cut back, 2 bases at V and 3 bases at J, with 9 bases in the middle. The CDR3 contains 14 residues. Germline V CDR1 and CDR2: MNHEY, SVGAGI. CDR3 sequence reads: CASSYMGATDTQYF. CDR3 sequence (DNA): TGTGCCAGCAGTTACATGGGGGCGACAGATACGCAGTATTTT.

The CDR3 DNA is TGCAGCGTGAGAGGACAGGAGATAGCGGAACCCTTGTACGAGCAGTACTTC. It translates to CSVRGQEIAEPLYEQYF. The genes are TRBV29-1 and TRBJ2-7; a weak D match, TRBD1 (7 bases). The germline V and J ends were trimmed by 6 bases and 4 bases, with 28 bases remaining between them. Germline V CDR1 and CDR2: SQVTM, ANQGSEA. The CDR3 runs 17 residues.

CDR3 DNA sequence: TGTGCCAGCAGTAGGTTTAAGCCAGCGGAGACCCAGTACTTC. Residues: CASSRFKPAETQYF. The chain uses TRBV2 and TRBJ2-5; D remains unclear. V shed 5 bases and J shed 5 bases, with 15 bases lying between them. Germline values: CDR1 SNHLY, CDR2 FYNNEI. The CDR3 spans 14 residues. The variable domain in full, with the rest retrieved from reference TRBV2 and TRBJ2-5, is EPEVTQTPSHQVTQMGQEVILRCVPISNHLYFYWYRQILGQKVEFLVSFYNNEISEKSEIFDDQFSVERPDGSNFTLKIRSTKLEDSAMYFCASSRFKPAETQYFGPGTRLLVL.

The rearrangement links TRBV5-1 to TRBJ2-1; 12 bases line up with TRBD2. The ends lost 5 bases at V and 7 bases at J; junction bases unmatched: 4. The CDR3 covers 14 residues. Looked up from germline, CDR1 is SGHRS and CDR2 is YFSETQ. The CDR3 nucleotides read TGCGCCAGCAGTTCAGGACTAGCGGGAAATGAGCAGTTCTTC. This gives the protein CASSSGLAGNEQFF.

The chain couples TRBV27 to TRBJ2-7; D is undetermined. Trimming removed 8 bases at V and 3 bases at J, with 17 bases between. Germline CDR1 is MNHEY and CDR2 is SMNVEV (reference sequence). This CDR3 region has 14 residues. CDR3 region: CASSVVGLGYEQYF. The CDR3 coding sequence is TGTGCCAGCTCCGTTGTGGGGTTAGGCTACGAGCAGTACTTC.

This sequence joins TRBV7-9 and TRBJ1-3; D possibly corresponds to TRBD1 (6 bases). The CDR3 extends over 17 amino acids. CDR1 SEHNR and CDR2 FQNEAQ come from the germline V gene (reference sequence). V gave up 2 bases and J gave up 1 base, with 15 bases separating them. The CDR3 reads CASSLFGTTYSGNTIYF. In DNA, the CDR3 is TGTGCCAGCAGCTTATTCGGGACAACCTATTCTGGAAACACCATATATTTT.

The J gene is TRBJ1-2, the V gene TRBV4-1, with D hard to call. V gave up 0 bases and J gave up 3 bases, with 17 bases separating them. Germline V gene data show CDR1 as MGHRA and CDR2 as YSYEKL. The CDR3 has 17 amino acids. The CDR3 here is CASSQDQWESFDYGYTF. DNA for the CDR3: TGCGCCAGCAGCCAAGATCAATGGGAGTCCTTTGACTATGGCTACACCTTC.

The chain has TRBV10-3 and TRBJ1-4; TRBD1 matches 9 bases. CDR3 length equals 12 residues. With 10 bases clipped from V and 8 bases from J, the junction kept 5 bases outside the gene matches. From germline, CDR1 is ENHRY and CDR2 SYGVKD. The CDR3 loop reads CATGQGREKLFF. The CDR3 region has the DNA TGTGCCACCGGACAGGGGAGGGAAAAACTGTTTTTT.

CDR3 nucleotides: TGTGCCAGCAGCGGGGTGCAGGGGCCAAACCCATACGGCTACACCTTC. Translation gives CASSGVQGPNPYGYTF. This chain connects TRBV5-4 to TRBJ1-2; tentatively, D is TRBD1 (6 bases). V dropped 4 bases and J dropped 8 bases, with 24 bases sitting between them. The CDR3 is 16 residues long. In germline, CDR1 is SGHNT, CDR2 YYREEE (reference sequence).

This chain connects TRBV7-9 to TRBJ2-7; D is perhaps TRBD1 or TRBD2 (5 bases each). V was cut by 5 bases and J by 6 bases, with 14 bases left in between. CDR1 and CDR2 from the germline V gene are SEHNR and FQNEAQ (reference sequence). The CDR3 totals 13 residues. In DNA form, the CDR3 reads TGTGCCAGCAGCCCCCCGACAGCGGCCGAGCAGTACTTC. This codes for CASSPPTAAEQYF. Using reference TRBV7-9 and TRBJ2-7 for the parts outside the CDR3, the full variable domain is DTGVSQNPRHKITKRGQNVTFRCDPISEHNRLYWYRQTLGQGPEFLTYFQNEAQLEKSRLLSDRFSAERPKGSFSTLEIQRTEQGDSAMYLCASSPPTAAEQYFGPGTRLTVT.

This chain uses TRBV7-8 with TRBJ1-2, with a possible D match to TRBD1 (6 bases). Germline V gene sequence: CDR1 SGHVS, CDR2 FQNEAQ. V was trimmed by 0 bases and J by 7 bases, leaving 18 bases between them. This CDR3 is 16 amino acids long. CDR3 sequence (DNA): TGTGCCAGCAGCTTAGCCGGACAGCCGAGCCGGGCTGGCTACACCTTC. This gives the protein CASSLAGQPSRAGYTF.

V usage is TRBV4-1 and J usage is TRBJ2-5; 8 nucleotides agree with TRBD1. V trimming: 4 bases; J trimming: 0 bases; junction bases outside the gene matches: 16. The germline gives CDR1 MGHRA, CDR2 YSYEKL. This CDR3 has 19 amino acids. CDR3 sequence reads: CASSRKAGQDGPYQETQYF. Written as DNA, the CDR3 is TGCGCCAGCAGCCGAAAGGCGGGACAGGATGGCCCGTACCAAGAGACCCAGTACTTC.